This T cell receptor (beta chain) emerged from a study of cytomegalovirus exposure and HLA in healthy donors. Looking at the study overall: T cells numbering about 180 million yielded more than 95 million unique TCR beta sequences in an earlier analysis.

For this clone: Its antigen is unknown.

CDR3 length: 15 amino acids. Trimming took 3 bases from V and 10 from J, leaving 17 bases between them. CDR1 and CDR2 from the germline V gene are SGDLS and YYNGEE. General observations from the study: By a later analysis, the bulk of CMV-associated TCR beta chains appeared HLA-restricted. Cytomegalovirus-associated TCR beta chains were listed, numbering 150 to 200. Beyond CMV serostatus, there was no information to go on about immune exposure.

PCR primers comprised 60 Vbeta and 13 Jbeta primers. Here immunoSEQ multiplex PCR was the method, and the copy in TCRdb shows in-frame clones only, minus some. The sample comprises under 200,000 clones, approximately 73% of which are singletons, and roughly 1.4% rests with the top ten. The chain employs TRBV9 and TRBJ1-6; D is perhaps TRBD1 (6 bases). This receptor was taken from a man between 50 and 59 years old in good health and CMV-seronegative. The sample comprised PBMCs. CDR3 nucleotides: TGTGCCAGCAGCGCTGGGGGCAGGGAGCGGTCACCCCTCCACTTT. The encoded protein is CASSAGGRERSPLHF.